A single T cell receptor beta chain is shown here with its context. This entry belongs to a study of blood T cell repertoires in COVID-19. At the level of the study: The United States, Italy and Spain were the sources of the acute and convalescent COVID-19 samples. PBMCs, B-cell-depleted T cells, or T cells were the source of the cDNA or gDNA that made up the material.

The CDR3 contains 14 residues. Trimming cost V 6 bases and J 2 bases, with 16 bases left between them. CDR1 is GTSNPN and CDR2 is SVGIG in the germline V gene (reference sequence). Under the authors' procedure: Counts of nucleated cells, estimated from reference gene primer amplification, were obtained. Measured with immunoSEQ multiplex PCR; TCRdb has only the in-frame clones, and not every one. The DNA was the basis for D and trimming; V, J and clone size are from that table. The table lists some 250,000 clones, approximately 86% of them singletons. This chain connects TRBV30 to TRBJ1-2, with D possibly being TRBD1 (5 bases). Sequencing used peripheral blood. This TCR came from a woman in her twenties or thirties who had recovered from COVID-19. The CDR3 DNA reads TGTGCCTGCACTCGGGACTTTTCAAACTATGGCTACACCTTC. Translated, it gives CACTRDFSNYGYTF. Variable domain in full (rest from reference TRBV30 and TRBJ1-2): SQTIHQWPATLVQPVGSPLSLECTVEGTSNPNLYWYRQAAGRGLQLLFYSVGIGQISSEVPQNLSASRPQDRQFILSSKKLLLSDSGFYLCACTRDFSNYGYTFGSGTRLTVV.